The following is a T cell receptor (beta chain) sequence with its context. Its antigen is not identified. This entry belongs to a study of response to subunit inactivated influenza vaccine. Whole-study findings and limits: Authors suggested each seasonal influenza vaccination recruits few new T cells.

Using its own MiXCR run on the RT-PCR reads, TCRdb lists one record per CDR3 protein. The sample contains 800,000 to 1,000,000 distinct CDR3 sequences, 21% of which appear only once. The junction had 6 bases not matched to a gene; V was cut back by 6 bases and J by 2 bases. The CDR3 consists of 15 residues. Germline loops: CDR1 MDHEN, CDR2 SYDVKM. This sequence joins TRBV28 and TRBJ2-5, with 10 nucleotides matching TRBD1. The clonotype comes from a man aged 50 or older who received an inactivated influenza vaccine. The specimen comprised PBMCs from blood, sampled more than 4 days after vaccination. The CDR3 spells CASSPTGGWQETQYF. The CDR3 DNA follows: TGTGCCAGCAGCCCGACAGGGGGCTGGCAAGAGACCCAGTACTTC.